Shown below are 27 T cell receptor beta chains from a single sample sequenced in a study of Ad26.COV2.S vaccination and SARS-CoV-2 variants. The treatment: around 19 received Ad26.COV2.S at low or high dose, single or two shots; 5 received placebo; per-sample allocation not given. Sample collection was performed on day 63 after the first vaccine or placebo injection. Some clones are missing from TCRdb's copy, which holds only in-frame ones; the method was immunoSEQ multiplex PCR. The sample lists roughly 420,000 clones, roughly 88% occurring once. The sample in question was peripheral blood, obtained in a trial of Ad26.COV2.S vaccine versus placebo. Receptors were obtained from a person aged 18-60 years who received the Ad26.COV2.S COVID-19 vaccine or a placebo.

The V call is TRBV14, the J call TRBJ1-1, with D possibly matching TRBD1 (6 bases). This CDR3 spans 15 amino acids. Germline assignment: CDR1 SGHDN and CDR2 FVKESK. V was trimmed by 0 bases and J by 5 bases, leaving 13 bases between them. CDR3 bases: TGTGCCAGCAGCCAAGAGAACAGGGTAAGAACTGAAGCTTTCTTT. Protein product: CASSQENRVRTEAFF.

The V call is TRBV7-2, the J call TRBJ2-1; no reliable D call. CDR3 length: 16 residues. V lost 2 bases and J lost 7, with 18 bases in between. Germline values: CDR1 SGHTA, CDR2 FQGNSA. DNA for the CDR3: TGTGCCAGCAGCTTATTCCCCCCGCCGTTACAGAATGAGCAGTTCTTC. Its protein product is CASSLFPPPLQNEQFF.

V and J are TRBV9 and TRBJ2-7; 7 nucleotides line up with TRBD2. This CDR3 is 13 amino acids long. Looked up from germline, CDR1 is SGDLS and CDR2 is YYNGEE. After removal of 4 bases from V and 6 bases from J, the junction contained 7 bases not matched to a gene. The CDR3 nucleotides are TGTGCCAGCAGCCTCATGGGGGAGGGCGAGCAGTACTTC. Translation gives CASSLMGEGEQYF.

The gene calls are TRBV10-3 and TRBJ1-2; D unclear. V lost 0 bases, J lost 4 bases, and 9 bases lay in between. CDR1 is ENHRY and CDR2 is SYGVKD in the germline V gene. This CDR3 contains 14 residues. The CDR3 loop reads CAISESLGGYGYTF. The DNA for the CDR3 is TGTGCCATCAGTGAGTCGTTGGGTGGCTATGGCTACACCTTC.

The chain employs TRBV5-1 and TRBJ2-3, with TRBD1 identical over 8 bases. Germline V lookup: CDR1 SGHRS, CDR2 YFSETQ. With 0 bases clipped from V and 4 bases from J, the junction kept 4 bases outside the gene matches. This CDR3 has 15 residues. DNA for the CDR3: TGCGCCAGCAGCTTGGGAGGACAGGGACCAGATACGCAGTATTTT. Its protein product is CASSLGGQGPDTQYF.

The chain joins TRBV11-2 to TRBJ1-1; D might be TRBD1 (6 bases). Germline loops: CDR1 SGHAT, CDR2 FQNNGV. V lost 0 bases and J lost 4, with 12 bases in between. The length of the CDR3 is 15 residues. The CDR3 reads CASSLDQGSLTEAFF. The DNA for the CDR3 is TGTGCCAGCAGCTTAGATCAGGGGTCCCTCACTGAAGCTTTCTTT.

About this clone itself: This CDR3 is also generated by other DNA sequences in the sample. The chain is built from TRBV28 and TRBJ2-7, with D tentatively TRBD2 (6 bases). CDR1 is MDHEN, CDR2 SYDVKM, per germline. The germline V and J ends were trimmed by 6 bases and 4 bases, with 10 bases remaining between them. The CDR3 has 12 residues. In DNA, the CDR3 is TGTGCCAGCAGCCTTGGGAGGTACGAGCAGTACTTC. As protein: CASSLGRYEQYF.

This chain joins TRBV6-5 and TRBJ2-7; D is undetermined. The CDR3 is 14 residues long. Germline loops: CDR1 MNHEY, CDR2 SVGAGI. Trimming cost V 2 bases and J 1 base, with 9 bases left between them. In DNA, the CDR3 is TGTGCCAGCAGTTACCATGCGCGGTCCTACGAGCAGTACTTC. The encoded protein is CASSYHARSYEQYF.

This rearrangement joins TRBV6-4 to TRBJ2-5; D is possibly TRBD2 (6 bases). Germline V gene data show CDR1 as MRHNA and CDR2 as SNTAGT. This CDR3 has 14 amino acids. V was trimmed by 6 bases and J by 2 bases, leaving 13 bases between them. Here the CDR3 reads CASSPGTLQETQYF. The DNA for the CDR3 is TGTGCCAGCAGCCCCGGGACTCTTCAAGAGACCCAGTACTTC.

The DNA for the CDR3 is TGTGCCAGCAGTTACGAGGGGGACAGAGGCGGGACCCAGTACTTC. This sequence encodes CASSYEGDRGGTQYF. V gene TRBV6-5 combines with J gene TRBJ2-5; 7 bases fit TRBD1. The J segment lost 7 bases and the V segment lost 2 bases, leaving 10 bases of the junction unmatched. Germline V gene data show CDR1 as MNHEY and CDR2 as SVGAGI. The CDR3 loop spans 15 amino acids.

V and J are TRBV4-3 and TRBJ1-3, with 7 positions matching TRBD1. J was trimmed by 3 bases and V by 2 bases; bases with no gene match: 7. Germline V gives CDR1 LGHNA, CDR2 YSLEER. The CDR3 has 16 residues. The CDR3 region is CASSQLRGVGGNTIYF. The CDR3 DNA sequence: TGCGCCAGCAGCCAACTCAGGGGGGTAGGTGGAAACACCATATATTTT.

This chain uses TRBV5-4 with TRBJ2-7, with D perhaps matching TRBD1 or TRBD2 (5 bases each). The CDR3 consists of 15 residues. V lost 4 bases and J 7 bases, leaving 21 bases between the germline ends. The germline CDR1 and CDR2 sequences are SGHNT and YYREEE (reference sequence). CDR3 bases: TGTGCCAGCAGCCTAACCGGGACCCGCGCGAATGAGCAGTACTTC. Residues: CASSLTGTRANEQYF. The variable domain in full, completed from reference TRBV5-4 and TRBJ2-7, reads ETGVTQSPTHLIKTRGQQVTLRCSSQSGHNTVSWYQQALGQGPQFIFQYYREEENGRGNFPPRFSGLQFPNYSSELNVNALELDDSALYLCASSLTGTRANEQYFGPGTRLTVT.

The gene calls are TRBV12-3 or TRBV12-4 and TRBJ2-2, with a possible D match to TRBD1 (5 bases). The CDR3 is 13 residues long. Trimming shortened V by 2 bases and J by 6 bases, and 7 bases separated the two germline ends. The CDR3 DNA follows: TGTGCCAGCAGTTTACAGGGTCCCGGGGAGCTGTTTTTT. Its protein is CASSLQGPGELFF.

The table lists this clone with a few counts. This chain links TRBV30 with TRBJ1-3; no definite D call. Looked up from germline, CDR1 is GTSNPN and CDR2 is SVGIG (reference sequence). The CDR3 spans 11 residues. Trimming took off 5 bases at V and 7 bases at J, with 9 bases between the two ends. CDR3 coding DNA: TGTGCCTGGGTCGCCGGGAACACCATATATTTT. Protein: CAWVAGNTIYF.

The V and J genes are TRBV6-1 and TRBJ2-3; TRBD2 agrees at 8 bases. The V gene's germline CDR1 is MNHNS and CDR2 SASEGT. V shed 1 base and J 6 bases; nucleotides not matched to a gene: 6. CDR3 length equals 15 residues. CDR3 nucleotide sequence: TGTGCCAGCAGTGAAGGTCGGACTAGCAGGGATACGCAGTATTTT. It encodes CASSEGRTSRDTQYF.

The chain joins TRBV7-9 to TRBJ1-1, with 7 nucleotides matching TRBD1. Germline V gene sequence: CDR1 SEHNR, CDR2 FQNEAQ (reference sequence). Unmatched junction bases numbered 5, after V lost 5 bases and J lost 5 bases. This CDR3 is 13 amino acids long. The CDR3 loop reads CASSLEGATEAFF. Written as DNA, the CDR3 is TGTGCCAGCAGCCTCGAGGGGGCAACTGAAGCTTTCTTT.

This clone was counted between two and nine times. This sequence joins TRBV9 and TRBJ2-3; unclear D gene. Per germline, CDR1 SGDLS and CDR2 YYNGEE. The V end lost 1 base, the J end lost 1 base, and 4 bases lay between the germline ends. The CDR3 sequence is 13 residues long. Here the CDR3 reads CASSVSGTDTQYF. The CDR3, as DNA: TGTGCCAGCAGCGTAAGCGGCACAGATACGCAGTATTTT.

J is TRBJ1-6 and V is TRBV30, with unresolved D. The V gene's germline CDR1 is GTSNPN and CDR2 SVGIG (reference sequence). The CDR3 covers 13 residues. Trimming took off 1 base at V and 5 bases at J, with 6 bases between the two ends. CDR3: CAWSERDNSPLHF. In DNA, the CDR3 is TGTGCCTGGAGTGAACGGGATAATTCACCCCTCCACTTT.

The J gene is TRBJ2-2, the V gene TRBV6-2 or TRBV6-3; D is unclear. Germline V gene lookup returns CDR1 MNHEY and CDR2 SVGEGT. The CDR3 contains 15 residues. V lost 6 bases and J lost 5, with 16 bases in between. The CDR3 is CASSPIDRVTGELFF. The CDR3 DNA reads TGTGCCAGCAGCCCAATAGACCGGGTTACCGGGGAGCTGTTTTTT.

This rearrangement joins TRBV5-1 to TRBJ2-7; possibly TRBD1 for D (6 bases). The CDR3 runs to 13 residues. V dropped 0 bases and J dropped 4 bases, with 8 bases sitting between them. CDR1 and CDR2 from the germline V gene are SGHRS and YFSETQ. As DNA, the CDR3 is TGCGCCAGCAGCTTGGCCAGGGGATACGAGCAGTACTTC. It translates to CASSLARGYEQYF. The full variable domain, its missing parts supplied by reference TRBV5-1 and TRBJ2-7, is KAGVTQTPRYLIKTRGQQVTLSCSPISGHRSVSWYQQTPGQGLQFLFEYFSETQRNKGNFPGRFSGRQFSNSRSEMNVSTLELGDSALYLCASSLARGYEQYFGPGTRLTVT.

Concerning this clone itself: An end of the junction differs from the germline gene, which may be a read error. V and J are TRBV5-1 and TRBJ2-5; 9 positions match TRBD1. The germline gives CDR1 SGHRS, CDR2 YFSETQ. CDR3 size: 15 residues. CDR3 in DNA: TGTGCCAGCAGCTTGGACAGGGGACGTCAAGAGACCCAGTACTTC. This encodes CASSLDRGRQETQYF.

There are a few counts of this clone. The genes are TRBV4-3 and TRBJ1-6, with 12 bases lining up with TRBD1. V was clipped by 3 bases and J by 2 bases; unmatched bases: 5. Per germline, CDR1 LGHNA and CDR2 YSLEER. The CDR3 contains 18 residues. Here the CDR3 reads CASSQGTGGQTYNSPLHF. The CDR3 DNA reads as TGCGCCAGCAGCCAGGGGACAGGGGGCCAAACCTATAATTCACCCCTCCACTTT.

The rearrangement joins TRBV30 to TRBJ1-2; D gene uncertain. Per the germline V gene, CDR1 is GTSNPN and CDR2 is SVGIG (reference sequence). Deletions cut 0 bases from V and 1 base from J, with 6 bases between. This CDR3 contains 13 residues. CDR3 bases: TGTGCCTGGAGTGTCGGATTTAACTATGGCTACACCTTC. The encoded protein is CAWSVGFNYGYTF.

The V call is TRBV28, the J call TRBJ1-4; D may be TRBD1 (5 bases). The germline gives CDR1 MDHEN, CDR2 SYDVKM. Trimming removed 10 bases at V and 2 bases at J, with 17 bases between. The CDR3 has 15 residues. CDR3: CAIREWGSTNEKLFF. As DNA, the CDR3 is TGTGCCATCCGCGAGTGGGGGTCTACTAATGAAAAACTGTTTTTT.

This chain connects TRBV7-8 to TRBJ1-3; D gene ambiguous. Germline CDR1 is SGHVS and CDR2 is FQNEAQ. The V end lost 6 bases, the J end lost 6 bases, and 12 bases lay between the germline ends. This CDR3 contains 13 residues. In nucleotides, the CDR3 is TGTGCCAGCAGTCCCCCCCGGGAAAACACCATATATTTT. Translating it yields CASSPPRENTIYF.

The CDR3 protein is CASSREGASNTEAFF. The CDR3 DNA is TGTGCCAGCTCCAGGGAGGGGGCCTCAAACACTGAAGCTTTCTTT. This chain links TRBV6-5 with TRBJ1-1; TRBD1 matches 7 bases. The V gene end was trimmed by 8 bases and the J gene end by 2 bases; junction bases not matched to a gene: 11. Germline CDR1 MNHEY, CDR2 SVGAGI. The CDR3 loop spans 15 amino acids.

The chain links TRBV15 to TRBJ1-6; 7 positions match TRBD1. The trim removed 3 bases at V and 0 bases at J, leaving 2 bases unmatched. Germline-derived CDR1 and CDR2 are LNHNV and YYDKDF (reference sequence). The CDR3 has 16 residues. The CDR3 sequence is CATSRDRSSYNSPLHF. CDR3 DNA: TGTGCCACCAGCAGGGACAGGAGCTCCTATAATTCACCCCTCCACTTT.